Listed below are T cell receptor beta chains from one sample, sequenced in a study of blood T cell repertoires in COVID-19. Profiled with immunoSEQ multiplex PCR; TCRdb holds only in-frame clones, not every one. The sample has 350,000 or so clones, about four fifths seen once. The sequencing input was peripheral blood. The receptors here all came from a man aged 25 to 45 with active or convalescent COVID-19. Both conserved end residues are part of each CDR3. D genes are given only for firm matches. Rows give clone size only sometimes, using once, few, many, or a class for an expanded clone.

TRBD1 | TRBJ1-3 | TRBV7-3 | NA | CASSFRTGGISGNTIYF | TGTGCCAGCAGTTTCCGGACAGGGGGGATTTCTGGAAACACCATATATTTT
NA | TRBJ1-2 | TRBV4-1 | NA | CASSGRDLGHGYTF | TGCGCCAGCAGCGGCCGGGATCTGGGTCATGGCTACACCTTC
TRBD1 | TRBJ1-4 | TRBV19 | NA | CADTRGQKNEKLFF | TGTGCCGACACGAGGGGGCAGAAGAATGAAAAACTGTTTTTT
TRBD1 | TRBJ2-1 | TRBV27 | once | CASSLDRGHNEQFF | TGTGCCAGCAGTCTAGACAGGGGGCACAATGAGCAGTTCTTC
NA | TRBJ2-7 | TRBV30 | NA | CAWSVSIYYEQYF | TGTGCCTGGAGTGTGAGCATTTACTACGAGCAGTACTTC
TRBD1 | TRBJ1-1 | TRBV4-3 | NA | CASSQGEDRGDGEAFF | TGCGCCAGCAGCCAAGGCGAGGACAGGGGAGATGGTGAAGCTTTCTTT
TRBD2 | TRBJ2-1 | TRBV14 | few | CAIPGRGHNEQFF | TGTGCCATCCCAGGGAGGGGACACAATGAGCAGTTCTTC
NA | TRBJ2-1 | TRBV7-8 | NA | CASSLRGVELAGSFQPGSNEQFF | TGTGCCAGCAGCCTCAGGGGGGTGGAGCTAGCGGGCTCCTTTCAGCCCGGTAGCAATGAGCAGTTCTTC
TRBD1 | TRBJ1-2 | TRBV7-6 | NA | CASSLEAGGQTNYGYTF | TGTGCCAGCAGTCTAGAAGCGGGGGGACAGACCAACTATGGCTACACCTTC
NA | TRBJ2-7 | TRBV6-6 | NA | CASRREPREQYF | TGTGCCAGCAGACGGGAACCTCGCGAGCAGTACTTC
NA | TRBJ1-1 | TRBV16 | NA | CASSQWTLAGTEAFF | TGTGCCAGCAGCCAATGGACCCTGGCGGGCACTGAAGCTTTCTTT
NA | TRBJ1-6 | TRBV9 | NA | CASSVSGGSPLHF | TGTGCCAGCAGCGTATCGGGGGGCTCACCCCTCCACTTT
NA | TRBJ1-4 | TRBV7-9 | NA | CASSYEVAGEKLFF | TGTGCCAGCAGCTACGAGGTCGCAGGGGAAAAACTGTTTTTT
NA | TRBJ1-1 | TRBV24-1 | NA | CATSDPDRKEAFF | TGTGCCACCAGTGACCCCGACAGAAAGGAAGCTTTCTTT
TRBD1 | TRBJ1-2 | TRBV6-5 | NA | CASTFPRGLDGYTF | TGTGCCAGCACATTTCCCAGGGGGCTCGATGGCTACACCTTC
TRBD1 | TRBJ1-1 | TRBV5-4 | NA | CASSLGGGVGNTEAFF | TGTGCCAGCAGCTTGGGAGGGGGCGTAGGAAACACTGAAGCTTTCTTT
NA | TRBJ2-4 | TRBV7-9 | NA | CASSLADGSRFLAKNIQYF | TGTGCCAGCAGCTTAGCGGACGGGAGCCGGTTCCTAGCCAAAAACATTCAGTACTTC
TRBD1 | TRBJ1-2 | TRBV3-1/TRBV3-2 | NA | CASSQPDRVNGYTF | TGTGCCAGCAGCCAGCCGGACAGGGTCAACGGCTACACCTTC
NA | TRBJ1-1 | TRBV6-5 | NA | CASGRTGDYTEAFF | TGTGCCAGCGGTAGGACGGGGGACTACACTGAAGCTTTCTTT
NA | TRBJ2-7 | TRBV19 | NA | CASSTTDLYEQYF | TGTGCCAGTAGTACGACAGACCTTTACGAGCAGTACTTC